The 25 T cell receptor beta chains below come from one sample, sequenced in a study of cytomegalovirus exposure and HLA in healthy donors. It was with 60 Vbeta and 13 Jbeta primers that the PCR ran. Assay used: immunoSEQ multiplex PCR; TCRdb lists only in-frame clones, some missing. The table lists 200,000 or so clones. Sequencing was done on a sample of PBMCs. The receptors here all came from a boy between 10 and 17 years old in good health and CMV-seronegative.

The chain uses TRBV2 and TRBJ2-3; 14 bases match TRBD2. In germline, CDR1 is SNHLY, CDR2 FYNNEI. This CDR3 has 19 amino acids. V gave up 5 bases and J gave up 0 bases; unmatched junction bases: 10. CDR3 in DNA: TGTGCCAGCAGTACCCCCGGGACTAGCGGGGGAATTAGCACAGATACGCAGTATTTT. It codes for CASSTPGTSGGISTDTQYF.

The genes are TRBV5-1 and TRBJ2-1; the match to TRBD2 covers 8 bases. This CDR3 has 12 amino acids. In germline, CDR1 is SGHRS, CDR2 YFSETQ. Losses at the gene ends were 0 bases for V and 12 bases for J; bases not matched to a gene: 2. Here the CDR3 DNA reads TGCGCCAGCAGCTTGGAGGCGGGGGGGCAGTTCTTC. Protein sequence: CASSLEAGGQFF.

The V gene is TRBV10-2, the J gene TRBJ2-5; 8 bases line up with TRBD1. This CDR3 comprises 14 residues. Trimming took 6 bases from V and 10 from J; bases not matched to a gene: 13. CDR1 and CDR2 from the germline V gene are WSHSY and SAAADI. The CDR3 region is CASRTGTGLTGQYF. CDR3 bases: TGCGCCAGCAGAACCGGGACAGGCCTTACGGGCCAGTACTTC.

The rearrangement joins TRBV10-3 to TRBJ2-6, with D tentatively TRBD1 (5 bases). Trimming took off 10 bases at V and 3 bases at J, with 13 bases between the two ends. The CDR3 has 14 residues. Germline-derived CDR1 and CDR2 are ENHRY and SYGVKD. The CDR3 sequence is CATKSGHGANVLTF. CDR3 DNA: TGTGCCACCAAGTCAGGGCATGGGGCCAACGTCCTGACTTTC.

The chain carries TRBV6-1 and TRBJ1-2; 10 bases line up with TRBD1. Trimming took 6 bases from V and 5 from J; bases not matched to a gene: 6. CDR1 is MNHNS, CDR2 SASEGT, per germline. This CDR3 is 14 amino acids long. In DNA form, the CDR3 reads TGTGCCAGCAGAAAGACAGGGGGCGCGTATGGCTACACCTTC. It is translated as CASRKTGGAYGYTF.

The CDR3 loop reads CASSSTGPQPQHF. The CDR3 DNA reads as TGTGCCAGCAGCTCGACAGGACCACAGCCCCAGCATTTT. The chain employs TRBV7-2 and TRBJ1-5; tentative D call: TRBD1 (6 bases). Per the germline V gene, CDR1 is SGHTA and CDR2 is FQGNSA. The CDR3 spans 13 residues. Trimming stripped 4 bases from V and 7 bases from J, with 11 bases between.

CDR3 in amino acids: CASTRTGDFLVSLHF. CDR3 sequence (DNA): TGTGCCAGTACCCGGACAGGGGACTTTCTTGTGTCCCTCCACTTT. The V gene is TRBV19, the J gene TRBJ1-6; 9 bases align to TRBD1. The CDR3 is 15 amino acids. V shed 7 bases and J 14 bases; nucleotides not matched to a gene: 15. Germline CDR1 and CDR2: LNHDA and SQIVND (reference sequence).

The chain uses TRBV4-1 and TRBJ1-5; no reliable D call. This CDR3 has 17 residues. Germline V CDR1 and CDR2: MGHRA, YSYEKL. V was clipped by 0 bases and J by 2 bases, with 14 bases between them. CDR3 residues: CASSQDLISGGNQPQHF. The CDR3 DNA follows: TGCGCCAGCAGCCAAGACCTGATTTCCGGGGGCAATCAGCCCCAGCATTTT.

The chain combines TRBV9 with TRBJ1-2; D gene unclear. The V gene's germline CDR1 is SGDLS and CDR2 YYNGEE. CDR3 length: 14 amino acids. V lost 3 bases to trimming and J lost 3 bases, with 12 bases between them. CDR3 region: CASSAAPGYYGYTF. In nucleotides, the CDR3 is TGTGCCAGCAGCGCGGCTCCGGGGTACTATGGCTACACCTTC.

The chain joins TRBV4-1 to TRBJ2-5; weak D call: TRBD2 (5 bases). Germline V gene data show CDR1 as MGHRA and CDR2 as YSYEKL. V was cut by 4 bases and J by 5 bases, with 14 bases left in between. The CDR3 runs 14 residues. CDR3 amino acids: CASSPFTGGETQYF. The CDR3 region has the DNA TGCGCCAGCAGCCCCTTCACGGGCGGGGAGACCCAGTACTTC.

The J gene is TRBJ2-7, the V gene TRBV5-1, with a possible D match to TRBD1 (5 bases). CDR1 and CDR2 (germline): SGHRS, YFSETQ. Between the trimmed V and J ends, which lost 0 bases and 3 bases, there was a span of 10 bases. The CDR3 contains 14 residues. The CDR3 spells CASSLEARDYEQYF. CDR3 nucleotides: TGCGCCAGCAGCTTGGAGGCCAGGGACTACGAGCAGTACTTC.

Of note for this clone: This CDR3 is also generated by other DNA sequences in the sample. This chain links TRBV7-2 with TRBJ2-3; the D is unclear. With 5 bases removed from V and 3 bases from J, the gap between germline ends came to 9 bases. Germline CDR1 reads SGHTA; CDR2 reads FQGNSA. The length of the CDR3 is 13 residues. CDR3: CASSLSGTDTQYF. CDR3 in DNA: TGTGCCAGCAGCCTTTCCGGTACAGATACGCAGTATTTT.

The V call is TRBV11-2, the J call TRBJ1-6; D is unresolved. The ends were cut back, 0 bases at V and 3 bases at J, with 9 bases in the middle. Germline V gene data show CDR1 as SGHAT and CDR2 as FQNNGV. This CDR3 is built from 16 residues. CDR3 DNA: TGTGCCAGCAGCTTAGATCCCTCAGTCTATAATTCACCCCTCCACTTT. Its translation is CASSLDPSVYNSPLHF.

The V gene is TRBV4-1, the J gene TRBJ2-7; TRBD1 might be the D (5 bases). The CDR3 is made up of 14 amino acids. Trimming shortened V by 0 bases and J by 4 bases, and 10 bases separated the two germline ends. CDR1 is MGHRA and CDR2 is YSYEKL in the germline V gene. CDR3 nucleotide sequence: TGCGCCAGCAGCCAAGATGCAGGACAATACGAGCAGTACTTC. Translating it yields CASSQDAGQYEQYF.

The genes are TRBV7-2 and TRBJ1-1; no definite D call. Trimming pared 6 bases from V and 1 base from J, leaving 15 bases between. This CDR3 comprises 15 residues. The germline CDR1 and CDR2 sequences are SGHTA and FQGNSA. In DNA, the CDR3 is TGTGCCAGCAGTTCAATCCCAACACAGAACACTGAAGCTTTCTTT. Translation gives CASSSIPTQNTEAFF.

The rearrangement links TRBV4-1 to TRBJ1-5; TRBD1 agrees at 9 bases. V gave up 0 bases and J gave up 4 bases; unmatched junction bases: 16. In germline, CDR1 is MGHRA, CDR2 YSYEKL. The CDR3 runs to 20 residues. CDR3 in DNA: TGCGCCAGCAGCCAAGAGGCTATGAAACAGGGGGCGGGGAGGAATCAGCCCCAGCATTTT. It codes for CASSQEAMKQGAGRNQPQHF.

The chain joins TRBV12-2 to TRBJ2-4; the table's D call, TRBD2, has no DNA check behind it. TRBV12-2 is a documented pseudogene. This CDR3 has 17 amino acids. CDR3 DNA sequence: TGTGCAAGTCGCACGACACCCAGCTGCGGGGCCAAAAACATTCAGTACTTC. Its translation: CASRTTPSCGAKNIQYF.

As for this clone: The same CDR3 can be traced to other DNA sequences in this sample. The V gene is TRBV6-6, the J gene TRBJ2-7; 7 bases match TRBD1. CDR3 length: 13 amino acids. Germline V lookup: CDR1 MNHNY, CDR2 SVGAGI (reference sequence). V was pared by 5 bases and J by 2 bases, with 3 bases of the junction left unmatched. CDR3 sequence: CASSPGGTYEQYF. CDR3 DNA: TGTGCCAGCAGTCCAGGGGGAACCTACGAGCAGTACTTC.

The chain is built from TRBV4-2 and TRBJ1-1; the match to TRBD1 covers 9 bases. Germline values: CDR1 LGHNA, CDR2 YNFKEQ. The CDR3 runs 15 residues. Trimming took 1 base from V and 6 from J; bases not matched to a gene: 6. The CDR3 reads CASSQGDRDFPEAFF. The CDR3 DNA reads TGTGCCAGCAGCCAAGGGGACAGGGACTTTCCTGAAGCTTTCTTT.

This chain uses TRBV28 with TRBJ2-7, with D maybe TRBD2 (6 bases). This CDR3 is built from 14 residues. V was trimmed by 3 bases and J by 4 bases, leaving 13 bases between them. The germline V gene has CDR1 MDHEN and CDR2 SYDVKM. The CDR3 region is CASSFGGLGYEQYF. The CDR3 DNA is TGTGCCAGCAGTTTTGGGGGGTTGGGGTACGAGCAGTACTTC.

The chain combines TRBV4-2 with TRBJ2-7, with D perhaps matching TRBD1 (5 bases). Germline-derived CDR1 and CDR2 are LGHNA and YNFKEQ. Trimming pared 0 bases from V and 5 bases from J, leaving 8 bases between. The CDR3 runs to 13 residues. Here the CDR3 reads CASSQEEGDEQYF. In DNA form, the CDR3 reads TGTGCCAGCAGCCAAGAAGAAGGGGACGAGCAGTACTTC.

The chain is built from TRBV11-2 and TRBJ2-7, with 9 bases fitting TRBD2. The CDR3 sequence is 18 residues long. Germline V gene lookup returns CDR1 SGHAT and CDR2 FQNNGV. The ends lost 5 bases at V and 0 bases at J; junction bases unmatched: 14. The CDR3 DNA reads TGTGCCAGCAGCCCCCGGGGTAGCGGGGGAGATTACTCCTACGAGCAGTACTTC. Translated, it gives CASSPRGSGGDYSYEQYF.

CDR3: CASSISPQGPPQHF. The DNA for the CDR3 is TGTGCCAGCAGCATTAGTCCTCAGGGTCCGCCCCAGCATTTT. The V and J genes are TRBV9 and TRBJ1-5; D is possibly TRBD1 (5 bases). Trimming took off 4 bases at V and 9 bases at J, with 17 bases between the two ends. Germline-derived CDR1 and CDR2 are SGDLS and YYNGEE. This CDR3 spans 14 amino acids.

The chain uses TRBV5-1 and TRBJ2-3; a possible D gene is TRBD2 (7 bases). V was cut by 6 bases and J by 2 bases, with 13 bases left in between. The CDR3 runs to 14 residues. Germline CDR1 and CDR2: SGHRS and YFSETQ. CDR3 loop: CASTGGSLTDTQYF. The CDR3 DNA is TGCGCCAGCACGGGGGGCTCTCTCACAGATACGCAGTATTTT.

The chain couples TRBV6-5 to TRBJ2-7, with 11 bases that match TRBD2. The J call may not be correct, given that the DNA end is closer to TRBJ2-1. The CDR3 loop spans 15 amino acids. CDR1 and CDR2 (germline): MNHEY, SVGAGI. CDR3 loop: CASAKLAGAGDEQFF. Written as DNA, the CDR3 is TGTGCCAGCGCCAAACTAGCGGGGGCCGGGGATGAGCAGTTCTTC.